The rows below give T cell receptor beta chains drawn from one sample of a study of human T cells and chemical hapten exposure. TCRdb independently ran MiXCR on the RACE reads; one entry per CDR3 protein. Among some 330,000 distinct CDR3 sequences listed, 4.5% to 5.5% were seen once. Sequencing was performed on whole blood, taken in connection with sensitization to the hapten diphenylcyclopropenone (DPC). The receptors shown here come from a woman aged 18 to 35 with alopecia areata. Some clones in this sample may be carry-over from other donors' samples. The CDR3 runs from the conserved cysteine through the conserved F or W. Fields, in order: CDR3 protein, CDR3 DNA, V gene, clone size, D gene, J gene, CDR3 length. D genes are given only for firm matches. Not every row has a clone size; where given, it reads once, few, many or a size class.

CDR3 protein: CASSQGAGDQETQYF
CDR3 DNA: TGTGCCAGCAGCCAAGGCGCAGGGGATCAGGAGACCCAGTACTTC
V gene: TRBV3-1
clone size: .
D gene: .
J gene: TRBJ2-5
CDR3 length: 15

CDR3 protein: CASSTLRGPSYEQYF
CDR3 DNA: TGTGCCAGCAGCACACTCAGGGGGCCCTCCTACGAGCAGTACTTC
V gene: TRBV6-2/TRBV6-3
clone size: .
D gene: TRBD1
J gene: TRBJ2-7
CDR3 length: 15

CDR3 protein: CASPTNIRGGGELFF
CDR3 DNA: TGTGCCAGCCCTACTAACATTCGGGGCGGCGGGGAGCTGTTTTTT
V gene: TRBV7-9
clone size: few
D gene: .
J gene: TRBJ2-2
CDR3 length: 15

CDR3 protein: CASSPRQTNEQFF
CDR3 DNA: TGTGCCAGCAGTCCCCGACAGACTAATGAGCAGTTCTTC
V gene: TRBV27
clone size: many
D gene: .
J gene: TRBJ2-1
CDR3 length: 13

CDR3 protein: CASSLTGEGYTF
CDR3 DNA: TGTGCCAGCAGCTTAACAGGGGAAGGCTACACCTTC
V gene: TRBV5-4
clone size: many
D gene: TRBD1
J gene: TRBJ1-2
CDR3 length: 12

CDR3 protein: CASSVGPSYEQYF
CDR3 DNA: TGTGCCAGCAGCGTAGGGCCTTCCTACGAGCAGTACTTC
V gene: TRBV9
clone size: few
D gene: .
J gene: TRBJ2-7
CDR3 length: 13

CDR3 protein: CSVEAGAASLRSIGETQYF
CDR3 DNA: TGCAGCGTTGAAGCGGGGGCGGCCTCCCTGAGGAGTATTGGGGAGACCCAGTACTTC
V gene: TRBV29-1
clone size: .
D gene: .
J gene: TRBJ2-5
CDR3 length: 19

CDR3 protein: CASSLLAGITGNTIYF
CDR3 DNA: TGTGCCAGCTCTCTTTTGGCCGGGATCACTGGAAACACCATATATTTT
V gene: TRBV18
clone size: many
D gene: .
J gene: TRBJ1-3
CDR3 length: 16

CDR3 protein: CASNRDGFQETQYF
CDR3 DNA: TGCGCCAGCAACCGGGACGGGTTCCAAGAGACCCAGTACTTC
V gene: TRBV5-1
clone size: few
D gene: .
J gene: TRBJ2-5
CDR3 length: 14

CDR3 protein: CASSQEQGLDNSPLHF
CDR3 DNA: TGTGCCAGCAGCCAAGAACAGGGCCTTGATAATTCACCCCTCCACTTT
V gene: TRBV3-1
clone size: .
D gene: .
J gene: TRBJ1-6
CDR3 length: 16

CDR3 protein: CATSSPKYSGANVLTF
CDR3 DNA: TGTGCCACCAGCAGCCCGAAGTACTCTGGGGCCAACGTCCTGACTTTC
V gene: TRBV15
clone size: few
D gene: .
J gene: TRBJ2-6
CDR3 length: 16

CDR3 protein: CASSPSSLQPQHF
CDR3 DNA: TGTGCCAGCAGCCCAAGCAGTCTCCAGCCCCAGCATTTT
V gene: TRBV7-2
clone size: .
D gene: .
J gene: TRBJ1-5
CDR3 length: 13

CDR3 protein: CASSPGQGATGELFF
CDR3 DNA: TGTGCCAGCAGTCCTGGGCAGGGGGCCACCGGGGAGCTGTTTTTT
V gene: TRBV12-3/TRBV12-4
clone size: many
D gene: TRBD1
J gene: TRBJ2-2
CDR3 length: 15